The clone carrying this T cell receptor beta chain was recorded a few times. Its antigen is still unknown. Amplified regions were TCR beta CDR3 sequences from RNA transcripts. In the first-round RT-PCR of the TCR CDR3, the HTBI primer set was used. TCRdb re-called the multiplex PCR reads with MiXCR, one entry per CDR3 protein. Altogether some 360,000 distinct CDR3 sequences are present, about 15% being singletons, with the ten largest covering approximately 11%. The data originate from a study of T cells in Graves' hyperthyroidism and ophthalmopathy. Study-wide results and limits: In the blood, most expanded thyroid clonotypes above 0.001 appeared as well.

The CDR3 totals 16 residues. The germline gives CDR1 SGHRS, CDR2 YFSETQ. J was trimmed by 2 bases and V by 4 bases; bases with no gene match: 9. Aged 18 to 65, the patients had hyperthyroidism that was newly diagnosed and had lasted under 2 months. Out of over 9 ml of fresh peripheral blood came the PBMCs. The clonotype comes from a woman in her sixties or seventies with Graves' hyperthyroidism. The chain has TRBV5-1 and TRBJ2-3; TRBD2 matches at 8 bases. The sample taken for sequencing was blood. CDR3 region: CASSAPSGRNTDTQYF. Written as DNA, the CDR3 is TGCGCCAGCAGCGCTCCTAGCGGGCGGAACACAGATACGCAGTATTTT.